Listed below are T cell receptor beta chains from one sample, sequenced in a study of blood T cells in healthy people across ages. In TCRdb, the 5' RACE reads were re-called with MiXCR into one record per CDR3 protein. The repertoire includes some 690,000 distinct CDR3 sequences, 22% of them detected once, and under 25% sits in the top ten. The sample consisted of blood. Every receptor here comes from a man in his 70s in good health. Each CDR3 is given with its conserved first and last residue. The D gene is left open where the match is weak. Size is omitted from some rows. Given values are once, few, many or a class for expanded clones.

V gene: TRBV10-3; D gene: -; clone size: -; J gene: TRBJ2-5; CDR3 protein: CAISESETYYQETQYF; CDR3 DNA: TGTGCCATCAGTGAGTCGGAAACCTATTACCAAGAGACCCAGTACTTC
V gene: TRBV6-2/TRBV6-3; D gene: -; clone size: -; J gene: TRBJ2-5; CDR3 protein: CASGPLLKETQYF; CDR3 DNA: TGTGCCAGCGGTCCCCTCCTTAAGGAGACCCAGTACTTC
V gene: TRBV12-3/TRBV12-4; D gene: -; clone size: -; J gene: TRBJ2-1; CDR3 protein: CASSLSRSGYNEQFF; CDR3 DNA: TGTGCCAGCAGTTTATCCAGGTCAGGCTACAATGAGCAGTTCTTC
V gene: TRBV5-1; D gene: -; clone size: few; J gene: TRBJ2-1; CDR3 protein: CASSHRGDIPIYNEQFF; CDR3 DNA: TGCGCCAGCAGCCACCGGGGGGACATTCCGATATACAATGAGCAGTTCTTC
V gene: TRBV7-9; D gene: -; clone size: few; J gene: TRBJ2-3; CDR3 protein: CASSLSSPADTQYF; CDR3 DNA: TGTGCCAGCAGCTTATCTAGTCCCGCAGATACGCAGTATTTT
V gene: TRBV3-1; D gene: -; clone size: -; J gene: TRBJ1-2; CDR3 protein: CASSQEEAYGYTF; CDR3 DNA: TGTGCCAGCAGCCAAGAAGAGGCCTATGGCTACACCTTC
V gene: TRBV5-1; D gene: -; clone size: few; J gene: TRBJ1-6; CDR3 protein: CASCLTQGPDSPLHF; CDR3 DNA: TGCGCCAGCTGCCTCACCCAAGGACCTGATTCACCCCTCCACTTT
V gene: TRBV6-5; D gene: -; clone size: -; J gene: TRBJ2-5; CDR3 protein: CASSGQRTSQTQYF; CDR3 DNA: TGTGCCAGCAGTGGACAGAGGACTAGTCAGACCCAGTACTTC
V gene: TRBV10-2; D gene: -; clone size: -; J gene: TRBJ2-5; CDR3 protein: CASSEVMAEETQYF; CDR3 DNA: TGCGCCAGCAGTGAGGTTATGGCGGAAGAGACCCAGTACTTC
V gene: TRBV18; D gene: -; clone size: -; J gene: TRBJ1-5; CDR3 protein: CASSPKVGAGQPQHF; CDR3 DNA: TGTGCCAGCTCACCAAAGGTGGGGGCAGGGCAGCCCCAGCATTTT
V gene: TRBV7-2; D gene: -; clone size: few; J gene: TRBJ2-1; CDR3 protein: CASSYMGLSSYNEQFF; CDR3 DNA: TGTGCCAGCAGCTATATGGGGCTTAGCTCCTACAATGAGCAGTTCTTC
V gene: TRBV20-1; D gene: -; clone size: few; J gene: TRBJ1-2; CDR3 protein: CSASGGAVYGYTF; CDR3 DNA: TGCAGTGCTAGCGGGGGGGCAGTCTATGGCTACACCTTC
V gene: TRBV20-1; D gene: -; clone size: -; J gene: TRBJ2-7; CDR3 protein: CSARDSFYEQYF; CDR3 DNA: TGCAGTGCTAGAGACAGTTTCTACGAGCAGTACTTC
V gene: TRBV12-3/TRBV12-4; D gene: -; clone size: -; J gene: TRBJ2-4; CDR3 protein: CASSYGRLPIAKNIQYF; CDR3 DNA: TGTGCCAGCAGTTATGGGAGACTGCCAATAGCCAAAAACATTCAGTACTTC
V gene: TRBV11-1; D gene: -; clone size: -; J gene: TRBJ2-4; CDR3 protein: CASSERLPRAKNIQYF; CDR3 DNA: TGTGCCAGCAGCGAACGGCTTCCCCGAGCCAAAAACATTCAGTACTTT
V gene: TRBV6-2/TRBV6-3; D gene: TRBD2; clone size: few; J gene: TRBJ2-3; CDR3 protein: CASSYSVERTSGTPLHTQYF; CDR3 DNA: TGTGCCAGCAGTTACTCCGTAGAAAGGACTAGCGGGACCCCTTTGCATACGCAGTATTTT
V gene: TRBV6-1; D gene: -; clone size: -; J gene: TRBJ1-2; CDR3 protein: CASSESSGRGARVNGYTF; CDR3 DNA: TGTGCCAGCAGCGAATCCTCCGGGAGGGGGGCTAGAGTGAATGGCTACACCTTC
V gene: TRBV3-1; D gene: -; clone size: -; J gene: TRBJ1-4; CDR3 protein: CASSQDLSRNEKLFF; CDR3 DNA: TGTGCCAGCAGCCAAGATTTGAGCCGTAATGAAAAACTGTTTTTT
V gene: TRBV11-2; D gene: -; clone size: few; J gene: TRBJ2-2; CDR3 protein: CASSLVGGNTGELFF; CDR3 DNA: TGTGCCAGCAGCCTCGTTGGGGGAAACACCGGGGAGCTGTTTTTT
V gene: TRBV3-1; D gene: -; clone size: -; J gene: TRBJ2-4; CDR3 protein: CASSQERLTKNIQYF; CDR3 DNA: TGTGCCAGCAGCCAAGAGAGGTTAACCAAAAACATTCAGTACTTC
V gene: TRBV9; D gene: -; clone size: many; J gene: TRBJ1-6; CDR3 protein: CASSVVGESSPLHF; CDR3 DNA: TGTGCCAGCAGCGTAGTGGGGGAGAGTTCACCCCTCCACTTT
V gene: TRBV4-1; D gene: TRBD1; clone size: -; J gene: TRBJ1-5; CDR3 protein: CASSQDSNQPGQHQPQHF; CDR3 DNA: TGCGCCAGCAGCCAAGATTCAAACCAGCCGGGACAGCATCAGCCCCAGCATTTT
V gene: TRBV20-1; D gene: TRBD1; clone size: -; J gene: TRBJ1-2; CDR3 protein: CSARDLTGGLGGYTF; CDR3 DNA: TGCAGTGCTAGAGATCTTACAGGGGGGCTTGGGGGCTACACCTTC
V gene: TRBV7-2; D gene: -; clone size: -; J gene: TRBJ1-5; CDR3 protein: CASSLTGGYQPQHF; CDR3 DNA: TGTGCCAGCAGCCTCACGGGGGGCTACCAGCCCCAGCATTTT
V gene: TRBV5-1; D gene: TRBD2; clone size: -; J gene: TRBJ2-7; CDR3 protein: CASSPTSGVGSYEQYF; CDR3 DNA: TGCGCCAGCAGCCCAACTAGCGGGGTTGGCTCCTACGAGCAGTACTTC
V gene: TRBV20-1; D gene: TRBD1; clone size: few; J gene: TRBJ2-1; CDR3 protein: CSARDRGTGSPFSEQFF; CDR3 DNA: TGCAGTGCTAGAGATCGGGGGACAGGGTCCCCTTTCTCCGAGCAGTTCTTC
V gene: TRBV25-1; D gene: -; clone size: few; J gene: TRBJ2-4; CDR3 protein: CASSEFGTLKNIQYF; CDR3 DNA: TGTGCCAGCAGTGAATTTGGGACTCTCAAAAACATTCAGTACTTC
V gene: TRBV12-3/TRBV12-4; D gene: TRBD2; clone size: many; J gene: TRBJ2-3; CDR3 protein: CASSSRLAGGPSDTQYF; CDR3 DNA: TGTGCCAGCAGTTCAAGACTAGCGGGAGGGCCTTCAGATACGCAGTATTTT
V gene: TRBV29-1; D gene: -; clone size: -; J gene: TRBJ2-6; CDR3 protein: CSVRGTANGANVLTF; CDR3 DNA: TGCAGCGTGCGCGGGACAGCAAATGGGGCCAACGTCCTGACTTTC
V gene: TRBV5-1; D gene: -; clone size: few; J gene: TRBJ2-3; CDR3 protein: CASSLEARSTDTQYF; CDR3 DNA: TGCGCCAGCAGCTTGGAAGCCAGAAGCACAGATACGCAGTATTTT
V gene: TRBV9; D gene: -; clone size: many; J gene: TRBJ2-3; CDR3 protein: CASSAHTDTQYF; CDR3 DNA: TGTGCCAGCAGCGCCCACACAGATACGCAGTATTTT
V gene: TRBV7-2; D gene: TRBD2; clone size: -; J gene: TRBJ2-5; CDR3 protein: CASSSQLGGGETQYF; CDR3 DNA: TGTGCCAGCAGCTCGCAACTTGGGGGAGGGGAGACCCAGTACTTC
V gene: TRBV29-1; D gene: -; clone size: -; J gene: TRBJ2-5; CDR3 protein: CSVVGSINSQETQYF; CDR3 DNA: TGCAGCGTTGTCGGTTCCATCAATTCCCAAGAGACCCAGTACTTC
V gene: TRBV20-1; D gene: -; clone size: -; J gene: TRBJ2-7; CDR3 protein: CSARDPQGRYEQYF; CDR3 DNA: TGCAGTGCTAGAGATCCCCAGGGACGCTACGAGCAGTACTTC
V gene: TRBV19; D gene: -; clone size: -; J gene: TRBJ2-7; CDR3 protein: CASSASPPLANEQYF; CDR3 DNA: TGTGCCAGTAGTGCATCCCCACCGCTAGCCAACGAGCAGTACTTC
V gene: TRBV29-1; D gene: -; clone size: few; J gene: TRBJ1-1; CDR3 protein: CSVEDQSRDTEAFF; CDR3 DNA: TGCAGCGTTGAAGATCAGTCGCGGGACACTGAAGCTTTCTTT
V gene: TRBV6-6; D gene: TRBD1; clone size: -; J gene: TRBJ2-3; CDR3 protein: CASSYSQGGTDTQYF; CDR3 DNA: TGTGCCAGCAGTTACTCACAGGGGGGCACAGATACGCAGTATTTT
V gene: TRBV10-2; D gene: -; clone size: few; J gene: TRBJ2-3; CDR3 protein: CASSESKVKRTDTQYF; CDR3 DNA: TGCGCCAGCAGTGAGTCGAAAGTCAAACGCACAGATACGCAGTATTTT
V gene: TRBV20-1; D gene: -; clone size: -; J gene: TRBJ1-5; CDR3 protein: CSATRDGSNQPQHF; CDR3 DNA: TGCAGTGCTACCCGGGACGGTAGCAATCAGCCCCAGCATTTT
V gene: TRBV10-3; D gene: -; clone size: -; J gene: TRBJ1-2; CDR3 protein: CAISEGGQSLANYGYTF; CDR3 DNA: TGTGCCATCAGTGAGGGGGGCCAGAGCTTGGCTAACTATGGCTACACCTTC
V gene: TRBV20-1; D gene: TRBD1; clone size: -; J gene: TRBJ2-7; CDR3 protein: CSARGRGQGNEQYF; CDR3 DNA: TGCAGTGCTAGGGGCAGGGGACAGGGCAACGAGCAGTACTTC
V gene: TRBV10-3; D gene: -; clone size: once; J gene: TRBJ2-3; CDR3 protein: CAISPVMGPRADTQYF; CDR3 DNA: TGTGCCATCAGCCCTGTGATGGGCCCCCGGGCAGATACGCAGTATTTT
V gene: TRBV20-1; D gene: -; clone size: -; J gene: TRBJ2-5; CDR3 protein: CSAGPGEETQYF; CDR3 DNA: TGCAGTGCAGGCCCCGGGGAAGAGACCCAGTACTTC
V gene: TRBV6-5; D gene: -; clone size: once; J gene: TRBJ1-2; CDR3 protein: CASSYEGRSSYGYTF; CDR3 DNA: TGTGCCAGCAGTTACGAGGGGCGCTCTTCCTATGGCTACACCTTC
V gene: TRBV27; D gene: -; clone size: few; J gene: TRBJ1-2; CDR3 protein: CASSLSPFYGYTF; CDR3 DNA: TGTGCCAGCAGTTTATCCCCCTTTTATGGCTACACCTTC
V gene: TRBV28; D gene: TRBD1; clone size: few; J gene: TRBJ2-4; CDR3 protein: CASSQTGAMDIQYF; CDR3 DNA: TGTGCCAGCAGCCAGACAGGGGCTATGGACATTCAGTACTTC
V gene: TRBV12-3/TRBV12-4; D gene: -; clone size: -; J gene: TRBJ2-7; CDR3 protein: CASSPHGLTYEQYF; CDR3 DNA: TGTGCCAGCAGTCCGCACGGGCTTACCTACGAGCAGTACTTC
V gene: TRBV25-1; D gene: -; clone size: -; J gene: TRBJ2-6; CDR3 protein: CASSAIFSGANVLTF; CDR3 DNA: TGTGCCAGCAGTGCAATCTTTTCTGGGGCCAACGTCCTGACTTTC
V gene: TRBV20-1; D gene: -; clone size: many; J gene: TRBJ2-5; CDR3 protein: CSADRGAVYETQYF; CDR3 DNA: TGCAGTGCCGATAGGGGGGCGGTTTATGAGACCCAGTACTTC